This T cell receptor (beta chain) was profiled in a study of blood T cell repertoires in COVID-19. Study-level information: Nucleic acid was either cDNA or gDNA, and it came from T cells, B-cell-depleted T cells, or PBMCs.

CDR1 is MDHEN and CDR2 is SYDVKM in the germline V gene. This CDR3 has 14 amino acids. Trimming cost V 5 bases and J 3 bases; bases outside gene matches: 5. Measured with immunoSEQ multiplex PCR; TCRdb has only the in-frame clones, and not every one. In the table there are 200,000 to 250,000 clones, less than 85% of which are singletons. Input material: peripheral blood. The V gene is TRBV28, the J gene TRBJ2-7, with TRBD1 identical over 9 bases. This clonotype originated in an elderly woman with acute or convalescent COVID-19. CDR3 in amino acids: CASSPWDRDYEQYF. DNA for the CDR3: TGTGCCAGCAGTCCCTGGGACAGGGACTACGAGCAGTACTTC.